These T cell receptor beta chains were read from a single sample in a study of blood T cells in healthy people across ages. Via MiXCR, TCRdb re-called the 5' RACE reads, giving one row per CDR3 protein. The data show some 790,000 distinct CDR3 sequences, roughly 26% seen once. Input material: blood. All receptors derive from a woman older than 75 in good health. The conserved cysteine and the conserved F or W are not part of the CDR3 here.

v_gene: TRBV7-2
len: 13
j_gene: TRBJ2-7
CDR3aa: ASSSAGGTFYEQY

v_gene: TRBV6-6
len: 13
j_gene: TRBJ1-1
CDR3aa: ASTPVRQMNTEAF

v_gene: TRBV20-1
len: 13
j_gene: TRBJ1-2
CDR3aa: SARDLRSSNYGYT

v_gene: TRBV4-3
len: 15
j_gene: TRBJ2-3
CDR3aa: ASSQDKTSGYTDTQY

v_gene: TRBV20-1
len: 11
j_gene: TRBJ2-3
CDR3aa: SAKPDRTDTQY

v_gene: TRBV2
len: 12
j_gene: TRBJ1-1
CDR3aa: ASSIQVINTEAF

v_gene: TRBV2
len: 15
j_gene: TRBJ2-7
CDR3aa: ASSDQTWGKDRYEQY

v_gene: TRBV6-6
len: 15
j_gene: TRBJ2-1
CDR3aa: ASSYSSTRSSYNEQF

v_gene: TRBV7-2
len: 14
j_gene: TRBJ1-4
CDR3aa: ASSLASGATNEKRF

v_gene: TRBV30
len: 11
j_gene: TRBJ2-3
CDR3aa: AWSSSGGGTQY

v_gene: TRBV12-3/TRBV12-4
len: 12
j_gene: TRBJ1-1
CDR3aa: ASFTWAPNTEAF

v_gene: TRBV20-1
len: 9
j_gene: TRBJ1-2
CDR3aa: SAELNYGYT

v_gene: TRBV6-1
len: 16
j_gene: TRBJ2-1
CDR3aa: ASSVSSGVYQGYNEQF

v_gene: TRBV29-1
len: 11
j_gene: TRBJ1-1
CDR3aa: SVVGTGYTEAF

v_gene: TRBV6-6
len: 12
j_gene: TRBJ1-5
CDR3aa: ASRADRVHQPQH

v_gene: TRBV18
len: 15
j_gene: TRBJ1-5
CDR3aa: ASSPYATGQGNQPQH

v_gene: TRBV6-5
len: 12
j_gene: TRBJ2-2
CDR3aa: ASSNGPPTGERF

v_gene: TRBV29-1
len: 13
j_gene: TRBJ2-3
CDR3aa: SVGAWGGSTDTQY

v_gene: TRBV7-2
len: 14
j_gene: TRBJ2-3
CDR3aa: ASSLGGAGITDTQY

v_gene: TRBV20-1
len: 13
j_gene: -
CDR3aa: STRGRELIYYEQY

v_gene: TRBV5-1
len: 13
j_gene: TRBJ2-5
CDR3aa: ASSSEGGGGETQY

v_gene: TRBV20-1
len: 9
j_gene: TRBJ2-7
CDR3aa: SASHAYEQY

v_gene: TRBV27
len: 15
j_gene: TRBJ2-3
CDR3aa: ASSSLPGTGGTDTQY

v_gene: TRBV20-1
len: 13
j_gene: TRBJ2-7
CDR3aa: SAYPSGATTYEQY

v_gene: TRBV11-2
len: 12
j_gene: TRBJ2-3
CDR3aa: ASRDGSSTDTQY

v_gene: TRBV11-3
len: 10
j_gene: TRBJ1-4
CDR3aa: ASSLLTEKLF

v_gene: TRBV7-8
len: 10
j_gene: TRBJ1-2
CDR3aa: ASSFDRGDYT

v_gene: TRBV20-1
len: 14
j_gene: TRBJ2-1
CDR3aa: SASVAGGPIYNEQF

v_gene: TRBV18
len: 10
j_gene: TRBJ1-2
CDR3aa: ASSPDPAGYT

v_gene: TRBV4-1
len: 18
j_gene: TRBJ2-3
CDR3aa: ASSQQQPGWGTGYRDTQY

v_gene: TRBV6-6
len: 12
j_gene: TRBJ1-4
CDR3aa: ASSIDATNEKLF

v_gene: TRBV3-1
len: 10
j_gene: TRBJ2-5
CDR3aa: ASSPQQETQY

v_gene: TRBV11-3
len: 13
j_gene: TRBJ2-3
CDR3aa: ASGDQGRSTDTQY

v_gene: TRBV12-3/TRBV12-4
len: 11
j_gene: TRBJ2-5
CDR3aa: ASRLGLKETQY

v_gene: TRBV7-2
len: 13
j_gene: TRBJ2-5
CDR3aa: ASSQAGRSGETQY

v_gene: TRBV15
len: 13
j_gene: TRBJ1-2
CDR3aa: ATSSDGTTGYGYT

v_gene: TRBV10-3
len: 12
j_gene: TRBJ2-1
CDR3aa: ATAYTGTNREQF

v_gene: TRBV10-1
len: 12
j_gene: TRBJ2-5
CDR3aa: ASSETAVQETQY